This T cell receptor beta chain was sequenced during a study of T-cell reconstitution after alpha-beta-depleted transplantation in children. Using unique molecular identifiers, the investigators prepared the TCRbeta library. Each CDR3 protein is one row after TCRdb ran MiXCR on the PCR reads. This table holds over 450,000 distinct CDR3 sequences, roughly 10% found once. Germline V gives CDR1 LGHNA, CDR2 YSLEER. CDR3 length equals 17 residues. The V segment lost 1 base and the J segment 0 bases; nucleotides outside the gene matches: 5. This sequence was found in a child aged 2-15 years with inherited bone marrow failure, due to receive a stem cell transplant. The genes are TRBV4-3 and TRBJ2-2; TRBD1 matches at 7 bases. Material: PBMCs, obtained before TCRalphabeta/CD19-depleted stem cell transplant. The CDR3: CASSQGLGQSNTGELFF. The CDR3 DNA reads TGCGCCAGCAGCCAAGGCCTGGGACAGTCGAACACCGGGGAGCTGTTTTTT.